This record concerns one T cell receptor (beta chain) sequence. As yet, its antigen is unknown. This entry belongs to a study of cytomegalovirus exposure and HLA in healthy donors. Study as a whole: There were about 85 million unique TCRs (from HLA-typed donors) in an early data release. Among the roughly 400 genotyped donors, just over 80% were placed in the Caucasian-associated ancestry cluster.

Notes on the study in general: According to a later analysis, most TCR beta chains associated with CMV appeared HLA-restricted.

The primer mix had 60 Vbeta and 13 Jbeta primers. Profiled with immunoSEQ multiplex PCR; TCRdb holds only in-frame clones, not every one. The sample comprises roughly 200,000 clones, around nine tenths of which are singletons, and around 0.3% rests with the top ten. This TCR was sampled from a woman under 40 in good health and CMV-seronegative. Material: PBMCs.

The CDR3 spells CASSSTGVDTEAFF. CDR3 bases: TGTGCCAGCAGTTCGACAGGGGTAGACACTGAAGCTTTCTTT. The chain joins TRBV28 to TRBJ1-1; the match to TRBD1 covers 8 bases. Germline V gene data show CDR1 as MDHEN and CDR2 as SYDVKM. This CDR3 comprises 14 residues. Unmatched junction bases numbered 4, after V lost 4 bases and J lost 3 bases.